The sequence of this T cell receptor (beta chain) was determined in a study of T-cell reconstitution after alpha-beta-depleted transplantation in children. TCRbeta library preparation incorporated unique molecular identifiers. One entry per CDR3 protein results from TCRdb running MiXCR on the PCR reads. The top ten hold over 15% of the sample, which has tens of thousands of distinct CDR3 sequences, roughly 4.9% seen once. The material sequenced was PBMCs, mostly from graft donor cells, taken 180 days after TCRalphabeta/CD19-depleted stem cell transplant. The receptor comes from a boy younger than two who had a stem cell transplant for acute myeloid leukemia, so the T cells may come from the graft donor.

CDR3 in amino acids: CASSRGTSGADTQYF. The DNA for the CDR3 is TGTGCCAGCAGCCGCGGGACTAGTGGTGCAGATACGCAGTATTTT. J is TRBJ2-3 and V is TRBV6-5; 8 bases line up with TRBD2. This CDR3 is built from 15 residues. V shed 6 bases, J shed 4 bases, and the junction held 9 bases outside the gene matches. CDR1 is MNHEY and CDR2 is SVGAGI in the germline V gene.